The 27 T cell receptor beta chains listed next were all sequenced from one sample in a study of human T cells and chemical hapten exposure. Specified time point: patch test 2, 6 weeks after DPC sensitization. Described treatment: therapeutic diphenylcyclopropenone sensitization with weekly scalp DPC. MiXCR was run by TCRdb on the RACE reads, yielding one entry per CDR3 protein. Found here are 85,000 or so distinct CDR3 sequences, roughly 11% of them singletons; the top ten hold more than 1.5%. Source: whole blood, taken in connection with sensitization to the hapten diphenylcyclopropenone (DPC). These TCRs come from a man aged 18 to 30 with alopecia areata. Some clones in this sample may be carry-over from other donors' samples.

The chain employs TRBV29-1 and TRBJ1-2, with D possibly being TRBD1 (5 bases). V was shortened by 7 bases and J by 8 bases, with 14 bases between the two germline ends. The CDR3 contains 11 residues. Germline V gives CDR1 SQVTM, CDR2 ANQGSEA. The DNA of the CDR3 is TGCAGCGGTTCTGGGGGAAGCGGCTACACCTTC. Amino acids: CSGSGGSGYTF.

This clonotype has only a few counts. V gene TRBV6-2 or TRBV6-3 combines with J gene TRBJ1-2; D perhaps matches TRBD1 (5 bases). Germline V CDR1 and CDR2: MNHEY, SVGEGT. With 4 bases removed from V and 10 bases from J, the gap between germline ends came to 25 bases. The CDR3 length is 16 residues. As DNA, the CDR3 is TGTGCCAGCAGTTCCACAATCTTTCAGGGAGGGATAGACTACACCTTC. Translating gives CASSSTIFQGGIDYTF.

This chain joins TRBV28 and TRBJ1-2; D might be TRBD1 (5 bases). The CDR3 is 13 amino acids. V was clipped by 4 bases and J by 4 bases, with 10 bases between them. Germline lookup yields CDR1 MDHEN and CDR2 SYDVKM. Here the CDR3 reads CASSSRQSYGYTF. CDR3 bases: TGTGCCAGCAGTTCCCGACAGAGCTATGGCTACACCTTC.

The chain recombines TRBV7-2 with TRBJ2-7, with a tentative D call TRBD2 (6 bases). This CDR3 is built from 14 residues. Per germline, CDR1 SGHTA and CDR2 FQGNSA. V lost 3 bases and J 3 bases, leaving 12 bases between the germline ends. The chain's CDR3 is CASSFLGLNYEQYV. The CDR3 DNA reads TGTGCCAGCAGCTTCTTGGGACTTAACTACGAGCAGTACGTC.

This clonotype was recorded many times. This sequence joins TRBV7-3 and TRBJ2-1; D is undetermined. The CDR3 is made up of 20 amino acids. V was shortened by 5 bases and J by 0 bases, with 26 bases between the two germline ends. Germline V gene data show CDR1 as SGHTA and CDR2 as FQGTGA. DNA for the CDR3: TGTGCCAGCAGCCTCAGGCCAGTAGGTGCGGTGGATAGCTCCTACAATGAGCAGTTCTTC. This gives the protein CASSLRPVGAVDSSYNEQFF.

The genes are TRBV29-1 and TRBJ2-5; D might be TRBD1 or TRBD2, each matching 7 bases. CDR3 length equals 13 residues. Trimming took off 5 bases at V and 4 bases at J, with 14 bases between the two ends. Germline V gene data show CDR1 as SQVTM and CDR2 as ANQGSEA. Here the CDR3 reads CSVSGDSSETQYF. The DNA of the CDR3 is TGCAGCGTTAGCGGGGACAGTTCAGAGACCCAGTACTTC.

This clonotype was picked up a small number of times. J is TRBJ2-7 and V is TRBV18, with 8 bases that match TRBD1. This CDR3 comprises 15 residues. Germline values: CDR1 KGHSH, CDR2 LQKENI. V shed 7 bases, J shed 0 bases, and the junction held 8 bases outside the gene matches. The CDR3 DNA sequence: TGTGCCAGCTTTACCGGGACAGGTAACTCCTACGAGCAGTACTTC. Its translation is CASFTGTGNSYEQYF.

The chain employs TRBV20-1 and TRBJ1-1, with D uncertain. Germline CDR1 and CDR2: DFQATT and SNEGSKA (reference sequence). V lost 8 bases, J lost 8 bases, and 21 bases lay in between. There are 13 residues in the CDR3. Here the CDR3 DNA reads TGCAGTCCCTCGGACGGTCGCATTCGGGAAGCTTTCTTT. It yields the protein CSPSDGRIREAFF.

The rearrangement uses TRBV3-1 and TRBJ1-2, with D perhaps TRBD1 (5 bases). The CDR3 length is 18 residues. Trimming took off 0 bases at V and 6 bases at J, with 23 bases between the two ends. The germline gives CDR1 LGHDT, CDR2 YNNKEL (reference sequence). The CDR3 is CASSQDQRDRPGWDGYTF. In DNA form, the CDR3 reads TGTGCCAGCAGCCAAGATCAGCGGGATCGGCCAGGGTGGGATGGCTACACCTTC.

The chain recombines TRBV11-3 with TRBJ2-5, with TRBD2 identical over 11 bases. J lost 1 base, V lost 1 base, and 5 bases had no gene match. This CDR3 is built from 17 residues. Germline V gene sequence: CDR1 SGHNT, CDR2 YENEEA. The CDR3 nucleotides read TGTGCCAGCAGCTTAGGACTAGCGGGGACGATCCAAGAGACCCAGTACTTC. As protein: CASSLGLAGTIQETQYF.

The V call is TRBV4-3, the J call TRBJ2-3; 12 nucleotides line up with TRBD2. Germline loops: CDR1 LGHNA, CDR2 YSLEER. CDR3 length: 16 residues. The junction had 5 bases not matched to a gene; V was cut back by 5 bases and J by 2 bases. The CDR3 DNA is TGCGCCAGCAGCAAAGGACTAGCGGGGAACACAGATACGCAGTATTTT. It is translated as CASSKGLAGNTDTQYF.

This sequence joins TRBV9 and TRBJ1-2, with 9 nucleotides matching TRBD1. V shed 5 bases, J shed 4 bases, and the junction held 6 bases outside the gene matches. The CDR3 spans 14 residues. CDR1 SGDLS and CDR2 YYNGEE come from the germline V gene. DNA of the CDR3: TGTGCCAGCAGGAGGGACAGGGACTCCTATGGCTACACCTTC. Its translation: CASRRDRDSYGYTF. The entire variable domain, with the rest obtained from reference TRBV9 and TRBJ1-2, is as follows: DSGVTQTPKHLITATGQRVTLRCSPRSGDLSVYWYQQSLDQGLQFLIQYYNGEERAKGNILERFSAQQFPDLHSELNLSSLELGDSALYFCASRRDRDSYGYTFGSGTRLTVV.

A note on this clonotype: The conserved phenylalanine or tryptophan normally closing the CDR3 is absent here, so this likely arose from a read error. J is TRBJ2-2 and V is TRBV20-1; D assignment may be TRBD1 or TRBD2 (5 bases each). Trimming removed 5 bases from V and 0 bases from J, with 7 bases in between. This CDR3 is built from 13 residues. Germline CDR1 and CDR2: DFQATT and SNEGSKA (reference sequence). As DNA, the CDR3 is TGCAGTGCTGAGGGGCCGAACACCGGGGAGCTGTTTCTT. Translated, it gives CSAEGPNTGELFL.

For this clonotype: One junction end disagrees with the germline gene, perhaps due to a read error. The V gene is TRBV7-9, the J gene TRBJ2-5, with 7 bases matching TRBD1. Germline V gene sequence: CDR1 SEHNR, CDR2 FQNEAQ (reference sequence). This CDR3 is built from 14 residues. CDR3 in DNA: TGTGCCAGCAGCCCAGGGACAGTTCAAGAGACCCTGTACTTC. It codes for CASSPGTVQETLYF. Full variable domain (outside the CDR3, taken from reference TRBV7-9 and TRBJ2-5): DTGVSQNPRHKITKRGQNVTFRCDPISEHNRLYWYRQTLGQGPEFLTYFQNEAQLEKSRLLSDRFSAERPKGSFSTLEIQRTEQGDSAMYLCASSPGTVQETLYFGPGTRLLVL.

This clonotype occurred many times. The chain couples TRBV7-9 to TRBJ1-1, with D perhaps matching TRBD1 (5 bases). V was cut by 5 bases and J by 5 bases, with 18 bases left in between. The CDR3 sequence is 15 residues long. From germline, CDR1 is SEHNR and CDR2 FQNEAQ (reference sequence). The CDR3 region is CASSRAGARDTEAFF. Written as DNA, the CDR3 is TGTGCCAGCAGCCGAGCCGGGGCGCGGGATACTGAAGCTTTCTTT.

This clonotype came up a few times. V is TRBV7-3 and J is TRBJ2-2, with D possibly TRBD1 on 5 matching bases. Germline CDR1 and CDR2: SGHTA and FQGTGA. CDR3 length: 14 residues. Trimming left V 2 bases short and J 5 bases short, with 9 bases between. The CDR3 sequence is CASSLDSETGELFF. As DNA, the CDR3 is TGTGCCAGCAGCTTAGACAGCGAGACCGGGGAGCTGTTTTTT.

Comments on this clonotype: A much larger clone is a single base away; this may be a read error. CDR3 region: CASVEGVDNTEAFF. DNA of the CDR3: TGTGCCAGCGTGGAGGGGGTGGACAACACTGAAGCTTTCTTT. V gene TRBV12-3 or TRBV12-4 combines with J gene TRBJ1-1; possibly TRBD1 for D (6 bases). CDR3 length: 14 residues. V lost 8 bases to trimming and J lost 2 bases, with 15 bases between them.

The chain joins TRBV5-1 to TRBJ1-6; D unclear. CDR3 size: 17 residues. Germline-derived CDR1 and CDR2 are SGHRS and YFSETQ. V shed 2 bases and J shed 0 bases, with 12 bases lying between them. The CDR3 DNA follows: TGCGCCAGCAGCTTCGCGCAGCTCCACTCCTATAATTCACCCCTCCACTTT. Residues: CASSFAQLHSYNSPLHF.

This chain joins TRBV6-1 and TRBJ1-2; D is perhaps TRBD1 (5 bases). V was trimmed by 1 base and J by 6 bases, leaving 12 bases between them. This CDR3 is built from 14 residues. CDR1 is MNHNS and CDR2 is SASEGT in the germline V gene. In DNA form, the CDR3 reads TGTGCCAGCAGTGAAGGCAGGGTAGTTGATGGCTACACCTTC. Protein: CASSEGRVVDGYTF.

The chain is built from TRBV9 and TRBJ2-7; 8 bases agree with TRBD1. The CDR3 spans 14 residues. CDR1 and CDR2 from the germline V gene are SGDLS and YYNGEE. After removal of 4 bases from V and 7 bases from J, the junction contained 10 bases not matched to a gene. The CDR3 loop is CASSPGTGVKEQYV. CDR3 DNA sequence: TGTGCCAGCAGCCCAGGGACAGGCGTTAAAGAGCAGTACGTC.

This clonotype was recorded a few times. V is TRBV24-1 and J is TRBJ1-5; D is perhaps TRBD1 (5 bases). V gave up 2 bases and J gave up 0 bases, with 10 bases separating them. The germline CDR1 and CDR2 sequences are KGHDR and SFDVKD. The CDR3 consists of 16 residues. The CDR3 DNA is TGTGCCACCAGTGATTCGGGGGACTATAGCAATCAGCCCCAGCATTTT. It translates to CATSDSGDYSNQPQHF.

The CDR3 here is CATRRTGGSSYNSPLHF. CDR3 bases: TGTGCCACCAGACGGACAGGGGGAAGCTCCTATAATTCACCCCTCCACTTT. V is TRBV15 and J is TRBJ1-6; 10 bases fit TRBD1. CDR1 is LNHNV and CDR2 is YYDKDF in the germline V gene (reference sequence). V shed 6 bases and J 0 bases; nucleotides not matched to a gene: 5. The CDR3 has 17 amino acids.

This clonotype was counted a few times. The chain recombines TRBV7-3 with TRBJ2-2; tentatively, D is TRBD1 (6 bases). This CDR3 has 15 residues. Germline CDR1 is SGHTA and CDR2 is FQGTGA. V dropped 5 bases and J dropped 5 bases, with 15 bases sitting between them. The CDR3 spells CASSRTDTGTGELFF. The CDR3 bases are TGTGCCAGCAGCCGGACAGACACCGGAACCGGGGAGCTGTTTTTT.

This clonotype was detected ten times or more. The chain links TRBV13 to TRBJ2-3; 10 positions match TRBD2. This CDR3 spans 16 amino acids. Trimming took 4 bases from V and 7 from J; bases not matched to a gene: 11. The germline V gene encodes CDR1 PRHDT and CDR2 FYEKMQ (reference sequence). The chain's CDR3 is CASSSDSGGNPHTQYF. The DNA for the CDR3 is TGTGCCAGCAGCTCAGATAGCGGGGGGAACCCTCATACGCAGTATTTT.

The V gene is TRBV29-1, the J gene TRBJ1-2; D is unresolved. The V gene's germline CDR1 is SQVTM and CDR2 ANQGSEA. The CDR3 sequence is 13 residues long. V was trimmed by 4 bases and J by 5 bases, leaving 14 bases between them. CDR3 in DNA: TGCAGCGTTGTCAAAGTTGTACCGTATGGCTACACCTTC. Amino acids: CSVVKVVPYGYTF.

This clonotype was detected only a few times. V gene TRBV7-2 combines with J gene TRBJ1-6; D unresolved. V was pared by 1 base and J by 0 bases, with 16 bases between. The CDR3 extends over 19 amino acids. Looked up from germline, CDR1 is SGHTA and CDR2 is FQGNSA. The CDR3, as DNA: TGTGCCAGCAGCTTAGTAGAGCGGAGGAGGAGCTCCTATAATTCACCCCTCCACTTT. It translates to CASSLVERRRSSYNSPLHF.

The J gene is TRBJ2-3, the V gene TRBV12-3 or TRBV12-4; D is ambiguous. The length of the CDR3 is 14 residues. The V end was cut by 3 bases, the J end by 5 bases, with 12 bases between. CDR3 sequence (DNA): TGTGCCAGCAGTTTTGGGCAGTGGGTAGATACGCAGTATTTT. Translated, it gives CASSFGQWVDTQYF.